This entry is about one T cell receptor (beta chain). Its target antigen remains unknown. Base qualities are not at hand, and no much larger clone is one base apart. The library was made by the immunoSEQ multiplex PCR assay. To provide template for TCR sequencing, every sample had RNA extracted and reverse transcribed into cDNA. First-strand cDNA was synthesized with SuperScript III using a 2:1 mix of oligo-dT and random hexamers. Amplification bias was assessed with a synthetic immune receptor repertoire, and residual bias was removed computationally. In the source study's methods: Raw reads were preprocessed to remove errors, and CDR3 was defined by IMGT conventions from the conserved cysteine to phenylalanine. Clonality was computed as 1 minus the Shannon entropy, with the entropy normalized by log2 of the number of productive unique TCRs. Whether scalp clones were CD4 or CD8 was inferred by matching scalp TCRbeta sequences against CD4 and CD8 repertoires sorted from blood. TCRdb stores this immuneACCESS table with in-frame sequences only. Part of the clones is absent; in the studies checked, under half of the shortfall reflects unresolved V genes, and no reason is known for the rest. V and J calls and clone size are copied from that table; D and trimming were computed from the DNA. The table for this sample lists 150,000 to 200,000 clones; 59% of them were counted only once. The top ten hold roughly 14% of the sample.

Between the V and J ends, shortened by 7 bases and 5 bases respectively, the junction contains 9 bases. Including cysteine and phenylalanine, the CDR3 has 11 amino acids. Only the CDR3 portion is preserved as DNA: 33 bases, with reading frame beginning at the first base. The germline V gene yields SNHLY for CDR1 and FYNNEI for CDR2. The sample originates from a study of CD8+ T cells in alopecia areata (dated by TCRdb to 2016 to 2018). Study-level background: Treated patients were enrolled in an open-label pilot trial of oral tofacitinib, 5 to 10 mg twice daily, for moderate-to-severe alopecia areata. Tofacitinib was administered for 6 to 18 months, and 6 months of follow-up off drug were then conducted to assess delayed response and recurrence. To study T cell clonal expansion in alopecia areata, the researchers applied high-throughput TCRbeta sequencing to both the C3H/HeJ mouse model and human patients. Scalp tissue and sorted CD4+ and CD8+ peripheral blood T cells from patchy and totalis/universalis alopecia areata patients and from healthy controls were covered by human TCRbeta sequencing. Tofacitinib-treated patients had biopsies at baseline and at 4 and 24 weeks of treatment, with a later scalp biopsy in several patients. Scalp clonality was compared across normal scalp (n=4), patchy alopecia areata scalp (n=8), and alopecia totalis/universalis scalp (n=8). RNA came from the PAXgene miRNA kit for fixed scalp, the miRNeasy kit for PBMCs, and the RNeasy kit for mouse skin. immunoSEQ multiplex PCR using 35 Vbeta forward primers and 13 Jbeta reverse primers was used to amplify TCRbeta CDR3 regions. Overall study results and their limits: Unlike mouse skin, where gammadelta T cells dominate, normal human skin contains resident alphabeta T cells that get sequenced too, which complicates analysis of the scalp TCR repertoire. Shared TCR sequences between patients were less evident than in mice, which may be partly attributable to HLA diversity in the patient population. Higher clonality and more expanded CD8+ clones were observed in lesional scalp than in normal scalp, particularly in alopecia totalis/universalis, a finding suggestive of antigenic drive.

The sample's time point label is to be understood as: baseline before oral tofacitinib. Lesional scalp punch biopsies and peripheral blood were collected from alopecia areata patients. After PBMCs were isolated by density centrifugation and stained for CD3, CD4 and CD8, a FACSAria was used to sort CD4+ and CD8+ T cells. The clonotype comes from a human donor with alopecia areata. The chain links TRBV2 with TRBJ2-7, with the D gene not confidently named. Source: CD4+ T cells sorted from blood, taken at week 0. CDR3 region: CASTTADEQYF. The DNA sequence is as follows: TGTGCCAGCACGACTGCAGACGAGCAGTACTTC.